The source of this T cell receptor (beta chain) is a study of blood T cell repertoires in COVID-19. Study-level information: Donors in the United States, Italy and Spain gave samples during acute or convalescent COVID-19. T cells, B-cell-depleted T cells, or PBMCs supplied cDNA or gDNA.

The CDR3 has 15 residues. Germline V lookup: CDR1 MNHEY, CDR2 SVGAGI. V was trimmed by 7 bases and J by 4 bases, leaving 17 bases between them. In the authors' workflow: By means of reference gene primer amplification, nucleated cell counts were estimated. Assay used: immunoSEQ multiplex PCR; TCRdb lists only in-frame clones, some missing. The DNA gave D and trimming, while V, J and clone size come from that table. The table shows roughly 69,000 clones, with 80% to 90% occurring only once. The receptor was derived from a human donor in a cohort sampled during active COVID-19. Sequencing was carried out using peripheral blood. This chain connects TRBV6-5 to TRBJ2-1, with D possibly TRBD2 on 7 matching bases. CDR3 in amino acids: CASTERGGQYNEQFF. The CDR3 region has the DNA TGTGCCAGCACCGAGAGGGGGGGCCAGTACAATGAGCAGTTCTTC.